This TCR beta chain was recovered during a study of T cell repertoires in cytomegalovirus infection. In the study overall: Both a matching HLA type and CMV infection were indicated by public TCR beta signatures. Whole-study results and caveats: The response measured ex vivo was dominated by TCR beta clonotypes (HLA-C-restricted and CMV-specific).

This clonotype occurred a few times. The antigen is unknown. The CDR3 has 16 residues. Germline CDR1 SGHTA, CDR2 FQGNSA. The V and J ends lost 3 bases and 7 bases respectively, with 19 bases between them. MiXCR was run by TCRdb on the reads, yielding one entry per CDR3 protein. The sample contains a few hundred thousand distinct CDR3 sequences, about 33% of which appear only once. The source material was cultured PBMCs, sampled from culture after CMV antigen stimulation. The gene calls are TRBV7-2 and TRBJ1-5; D possibly corresponds to TRBD1 (6 bases). This receptor was obtained from a human donor in good health (CMV status not recorded). Some clones in this sample may be carry-over from other donors' samples. CDR3 sequence reads: CASSLGQGNSGQPQHF. The CDR3 region has the DNA TGTGCCAGCAGCTTGGGGCAGGGGAATTCGGGGCAGCCCCAGCATTTT.